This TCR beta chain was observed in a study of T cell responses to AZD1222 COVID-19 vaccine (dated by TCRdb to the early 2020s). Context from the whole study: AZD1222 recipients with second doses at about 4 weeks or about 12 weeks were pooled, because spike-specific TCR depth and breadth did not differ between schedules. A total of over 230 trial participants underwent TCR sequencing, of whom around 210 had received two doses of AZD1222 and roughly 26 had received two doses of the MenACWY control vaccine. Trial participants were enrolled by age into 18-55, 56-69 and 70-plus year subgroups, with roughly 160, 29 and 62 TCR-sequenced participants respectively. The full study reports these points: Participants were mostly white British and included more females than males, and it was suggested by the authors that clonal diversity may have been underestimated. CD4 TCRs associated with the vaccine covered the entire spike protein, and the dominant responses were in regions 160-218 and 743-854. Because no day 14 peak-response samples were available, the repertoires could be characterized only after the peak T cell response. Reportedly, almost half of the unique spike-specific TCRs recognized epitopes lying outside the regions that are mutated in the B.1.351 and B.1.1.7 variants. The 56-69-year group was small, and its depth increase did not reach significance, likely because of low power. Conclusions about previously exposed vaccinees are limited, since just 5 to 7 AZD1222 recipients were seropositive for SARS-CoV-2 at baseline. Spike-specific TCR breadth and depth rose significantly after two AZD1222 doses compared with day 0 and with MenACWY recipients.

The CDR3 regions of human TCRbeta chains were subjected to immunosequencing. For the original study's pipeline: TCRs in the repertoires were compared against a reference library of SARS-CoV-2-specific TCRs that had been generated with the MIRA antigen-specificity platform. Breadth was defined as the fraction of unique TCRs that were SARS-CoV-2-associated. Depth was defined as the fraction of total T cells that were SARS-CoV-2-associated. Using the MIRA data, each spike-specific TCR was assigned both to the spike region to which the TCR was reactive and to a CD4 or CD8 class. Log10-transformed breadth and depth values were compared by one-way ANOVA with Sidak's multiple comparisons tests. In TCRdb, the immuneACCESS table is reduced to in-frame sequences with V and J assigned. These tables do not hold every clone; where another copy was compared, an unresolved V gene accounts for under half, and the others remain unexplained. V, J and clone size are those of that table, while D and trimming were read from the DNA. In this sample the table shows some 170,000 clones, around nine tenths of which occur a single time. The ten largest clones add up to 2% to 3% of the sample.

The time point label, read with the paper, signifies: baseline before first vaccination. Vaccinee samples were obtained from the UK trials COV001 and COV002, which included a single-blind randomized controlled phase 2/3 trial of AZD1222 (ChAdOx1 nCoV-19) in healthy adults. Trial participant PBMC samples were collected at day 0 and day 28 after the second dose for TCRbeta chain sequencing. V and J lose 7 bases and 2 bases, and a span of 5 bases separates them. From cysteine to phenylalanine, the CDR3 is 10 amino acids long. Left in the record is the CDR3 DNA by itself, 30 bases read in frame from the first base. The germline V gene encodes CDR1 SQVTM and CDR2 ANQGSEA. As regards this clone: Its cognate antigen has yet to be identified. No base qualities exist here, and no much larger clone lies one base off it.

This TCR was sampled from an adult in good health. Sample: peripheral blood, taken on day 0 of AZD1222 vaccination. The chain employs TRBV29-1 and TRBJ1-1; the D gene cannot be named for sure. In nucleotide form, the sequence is TGCAGCGCTGGCAACACTGAAGCTTTCTTT. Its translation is CSAGNTEAFF.